The 31 T cell receptor beta chains below were found in one sample sequenced in a study of T cell changes during pregnancy in multiple sclerosis. Only in-frame clones appear in the TCRdb table, and some are missing; sequencing was by immunoSEQ multiplex PCR. The table includes under 85,000 clones, more than 80% detected once. This specimen consisted of CD4+ T cells from peripheral blood mononuclear cells, obtained before pregnancy. The receptors were sampled from a female donor with multiple sclerosis, enrolled in a pregnancy study.

The DNA for the CDR3 is TGCAGCGGGACCCAGCGGGGGGGTTCCACAGATACGCAGTATTTT. Its translation: CSGTQRGGSTDTQYF. This chain uses TRBV29-1 with TRBJ2-3; 10 bases are a match to TRBD2. Trimming cost V 7 bases and J 2 bases; bases outside gene matches: 9. CDR1 and CDR2 (germline): SQVTM, ANQGSEA. This CDR3 region has 15 residues.

The chain couples TRBV2 to TRBJ2-3; 8 nucleotides line up with TRBD1. The junction had 12 bases not matched to a gene; V was cut back by 7 bases and J by 3 bases. Germline lookup yields CDR1 SNHLY and CDR2 FYNNEI. The CDR3 runs to 16 residues. CDR3 protein: CASNGQGAMLTDTQYF. As DNA, the CDR3 is TGTGCCAGCAATGGTCAGGGGGCGATGTTGACAGATACGCAGTATTTT. The full variable domain, rest sourced from reference TRBV2 and TRBJ2-3, is EPEVTQTPSHQVTQMGQEVILRCVPISNHLYFYWYRQILGQKVEFLVSFYNNEISEKSEIFDDQFSVERPDGSNFTLKIRSTKLEDSAMYFCASNGQGAMLTDTQYFGPGTRLTVL.

This clone was detected only once. The chain has TRBV30 and TRBJ2-6; D ambiguous. The CDR3 length is 17 residues. V shed 4 bases and J shed 0 bases, with 16 bases lying between them. Germline CDR1 reads GTSNPN; CDR2 reads SVGIG (reference sequence). Written as DNA, the CDR3 is TGTGCCTGGATCCCCCCGGTGACAAGCTCTGGGGCCAACGTCCTGACTTTC. Translating gives CAWIPPVTSSGANVLTF.

This chain connects TRBV19 to TRBJ2-1; 9 nucleotides agree with TRBD1. The CDR3 is 15 amino acids. Germline CDR1 and CDR2: LNHDA and SQIVND (reference sequence). The junction had 7 bases not matched to a gene; V was cut back by 5 bases and J by 5 bases. The CDR3 reads CASSSGTGINNEQFF. The CDR3 coding sequence is TGTGCCAGTAGTTCCGGGACAGGGATTAACAATGAGCAGTTCTTC.

The V gene is TRBV5-1, the J gene TRBJ1-4; TRBD1 agrees at 10 bases. Per the germline V gene, CDR1 is SGHRS and CDR2 is YFSETQ. This CDR3 spans 15 amino acids. The V gene end was trimmed by 6 bases and the J gene end by 6 bases; junction bases not matched to a gene: 8. DNA for the CDR3: TGCGCCAGCACCTCCTCCGGGACAGGGGATGAAAAACTGTTTTTT. Translation gives CASTSSGTGDEKLFF.

The chain employs TRBV5-8 and TRBJ2-3, with 14 nucleotides matching TRBD2. With 4 bases clipped from V and 4 bases from J, the junction kept 8 bases outside the gene matches. The CDR3 is 17 residues long. The germline CDR1 and CDR2 sequences are SGHTS and YDEGEE. CDR3 sequence reads: CASSPGLAGARADTQYF. CDR3 nucleotides: TGTGCCAGCAGCCCGGGACTAGCGGGAGCCAGGGCAGATACGCAGTATTTT.

The genes are TRBV19 and TRBJ1-5; D ambiguous. The germline V gene has CDR1 LNHDA and CDR2 SQIVND (reference sequence). The CDR3 is 13 amino acids. V lost 0 bases to trimming and J lost 4 bases, with 4 bases between them. The CDR3 DNA is TGTGCCAGTAGTATAGATAAAAATCAGCCCCAGCATTTT. This sequence encodes CASSIDKNQPQHF.

The genes are TRBV28 and TRBJ2-2; D remains unclear. Germline lookup yields CDR1 MDHEN and CDR2 SYDVKM. Between the trimmed V and J ends, which lost 7 bases and 1 base, there was a span of 4 bases. The CDR3 loop spans 12 amino acids. CDR3 nucleotide sequence: TGTGCCAGCAACGGGAACACCGGGGAGCTGTTTTTT. Amino acid sequence: CASNGNTGELFF. The entire variable domain, with the rest obtained from reference TRBV28 and TRBJ2-2, is as follows: DVKVTQSSRYLVKRTGEKVFLECVQDMDHENMFWYRQDPGLGLRLIYFSYDVKMKEKGDIPEGYSVSREKKERFSLILESASTNQTSMYLCASNGNTGELFFGEGSRLTVL.

This clone was detected once. The chain has TRBV2 and TRBJ1-5; D is possibly TRBD1 (5 bases). V dropped 8 bases and J dropped 1 base, with 15 bases sitting between them. The CDR3 has 15 amino acids. CDR1 and CDR2 (germline): SNHLY, FYNNEI. The CDR3 loop reads CASALRGDSNQPQHF. The CDR3 nucleotides are TGTGCCAGCGCTCTCCGGGGGGACAGCAATCAGCCCCAGCATTTT.

A single count supports this clone. The chain joins TRBV7-9 to TRBJ1-3, with 12 nucleotides matching TRBD1. With V trimmed by 5 bases and J by 10 bases, 6 bases remained unmatched. This CDR3 comprises 14 residues. Germline lookup yields CDR1 SEHNR and CDR2 FQNEAQ (reference sequence). The CDR3 sequence is CASSSTGQGATIYF. For the CDR3, the DNA is TGTGCCAGCAGCAGTACGGGACAGGGGGCGACCATATATTTT.

The V and J genes are TRBV5-1 and TRBJ1-5; unclear D gene. V was clipped by 4 bases and J by 2 bases, with 10 bases between them. The CDR3 contains 14 residues. Germline lookup yields CDR1 SGHRS and CDR2 YFSETQ. CDR3 protein: CASSPGGGNQPQHF. The DNA for the CDR3 is TGCGCCAGCAGCCCCGGCGGGGGCAATCAGCCCCAGCATTTT.

As DNA, the CDR3 is TGTGCCAGCAGCCGACCCGGGGACTCGGAAAAACTGTTTTTT. Its translation is CASSRPGDSEKLFF. V and J are TRBV4-2 and TRBJ1-4; tentatively, D is TRBD1 (5 bases). This CDR3 comprises 14 residues. The V end was cut by 4 bases, the J end by 8 bases, with 14 bases between. Germline CDR1 is LGHNA and CDR2 is YNFKEQ.

J is TRBJ2-3 and V is TRBV4-1; 11 bases agree with TRBD1. The CDR3 length is 17 residues. Germline V gene sequence: CDR1 MGHRA, CDR2 YSYEKL. V was pared by 1 base and J by 1 base, with 4 bases of the junction left unmatched. CDR3 in amino acids: CASSQGGTGGGTDTQYF. DNA of the CDR3: TGCGCCAGCAGCCAAGGGGGGACAGGGGGAGGCACAGATACGCAGTATTTT.

This clone has just one count. The chain's CDR3 is CASSETTVNTDTQYF. CDR3 coding DNA: TGTGCCAGCAGTGAAACTACGGTCAACACAGATACGCAGTATTTT. V and J are TRBV6-1 and TRBJ2-3; D is uncertain. Trimming stripped 2 bases from V and 2 bases from J, with 11 bases between. This CDR3 contains 15 residues. Germline V lookup: CDR1 MNHNS, CDR2 SASEGT.

The chain joins TRBV5-1 to TRBJ2-3; 10 nucleotides match TRBD2. The CDR3 has 14 residues. From germline, CDR1 is SGHRS and CDR2 YFSETQ. Trimming at V came to 6 bases and at J to 2 bases, leaving 3 bases not matched to a gene. The chain's CDR3 is CASTLAGATDTQYF. CDR3 DNA sequence: TGCGCCAGCACCCTAGCGGGGGCCACAGATACGCAGTATTTT.

The chain has TRBV29-1 and TRBJ2-1; TRBD1 is a possible D gene (5 bases). There are 11 residues in the CDR3. The germline gives CDR1 SQVTM, CDR2 ANQGSEA. The CDR3 protein is CSATVTNEQFF. CDR3 DNA: TGCAGTGCGACAGTTACAAATGAGCAGTTCTTC.

V is TRBV6-1 and J is TRBJ1-2; D perhaps matches TRBD1 (5 bases). The germline CDR1 and CDR2 sequences are MNHNS and SASEGT. The CDR3 covers 14 residues. V lost 6 bases and J lost 4, with 15 bases in between. The CDR3 is CASRTAIGAYGYTF. As DNA, the CDR3 is TGTGCCAGCAGGACAGCCATTGGGGCCTATGGCTACACCTTC.

This clone was found once. This chain joins TRBV6-5 and TRBJ1-3, with unresolved D. Per the germline V gene, CDR1 is MNHEY and CDR2 is SVGAGI. Trimming pared 6 bases from V and 4 bases from J, leaving 16 bases between. This CDR3 comprises 15 residues. The CDR3 protein is CASSRGAGSGNTIYF. CDR3 DNA: TGTGCCAGCAGCCGGGGTGCTGGGTCGGGAAACACCATATATTTT.

The chain carries TRBV9 and TRBJ2-2; no definite D call. CDR3 length: 15 residues. The V gene lost 0 bases and the J gene lost 0 bases, with 6 bases spanning the gap. Germline V gene data show CDR1 as SGDLS and CDR2 as YYNGEE. CDR3 sequence (DNA): TGTGCCAGCAGCGTAGCGAGAACGAACACCGGGGAGCTGTTTTTT. Its protein product is CASSVARTNTGELFF. The variable domain in full, completed from reference TRBV9 and TRBJ2-2, reads DSGVTQTPKHLITATGQRVTLRCSPRSGDLSVYWYQQSLDQGLQFLIQYYNGEERAKGNILERFSAQQFPDLHSELNLSSLELGDSALYFCASSVARTNTGELFFGEGSRLTVL.

The chain links TRBV2 to TRBJ1-2, with D tentatively TRBD1 (6 bases). The germline V gene has CDR1 SNHLY and CDR2 FYNNEI. The V gene lost 3 bases and the J gene lost 3 bases, with 14 bases spanning the gap. The CDR3 covers 15 residues. The CDR3 sequence is CASSDAGASYYGYTF. The CDR3 nucleotides read TGTGCCAGCAGTGACGCGGGGGCTAGTTACTATGGCTACACCTTC.

V is TRBV10-3 and J is TRBJ1-2; weak D call: TRBD1 (6 bases). The CDR3 covers 14 residues. Trimming cost V 5 bases and J 3 bases, with 13 bases left between them. The germline CDR1 and CDR2 sequences are ENHRY and SYGVKD. The CDR3 protein is CAISYMTGDYGYTF. The CDR3 region has the DNA TGTGCCATCAGTTATATGACAGGAGACTATGGCTACACCTTC.

The chain has TRBV19 and TRBJ1-2; D is possibly TRBD1 (5 bases). CDR3 length: 11 amino acids. CDR1 LNHDA and CDR2 SQIVND come from the germline V gene (reference sequence). Trimming removed 5 bases from V and 8 bases from J, with 9 bases in between. The CDR3, as DNA: TGTGCCAGTAGTTATGGGGCCGGCTACACCTTC. Protein sequence: CASSYGAGYTF.

This rearrangement joins TRBV27 to TRBJ2-1, with 13 bases matching TRBD2. This CDR3 is 21 amino acids long. Germline V CDR1 and CDR2: MNHEY, SMNVEV (reference sequence). Trimming at V came to 3 bases and at J to 7 bases, leaving 21 bases not matched to a gene. CDR3 nucleotides: TGTGCCAGCAGTTTCTATAGAATTTGGACTAGCGGGAGTGCTCTGACAAATGAGCAGTTCTTC. The encoded protein is CASSFYRIWTSGSALTNEQFF.

The CDR3 nucleotides read TGTGCCAGTAGACCCCGAGCCAGGGCAGCCTACTCCTACAATGAGCAGTTCTTC. This codes for CASRPRARAAYSYNEQFF. The chain is built from TRBV19 and TRBJ2-1; possible D gene TRBD1, 5 bases. Germline V gene lookup returns CDR1 LNHDA and CDR2 SQIVND (reference sequence). The CDR3 runs 18 residues. V lost 6 bases to trimming and J lost 0 bases, with 21 bases between them.

The chain employs TRBV28 and TRBJ1-4; possible D gene TRBD1, 5 bases. This CDR3 comprises 16 residues. V was trimmed by 4 bases and J by 3 bases, leaving 15 bases between them. Germline V gene lookup returns CDR1 MDHEN and CDR2 SYDVKM. The CDR3 reads CASSSALGLPNEKLFF. CDR3 in DNA: TGTGCCAGCAGTTCAGCCTTGGGGCTCCCTAATGAAAAACTGTTTTTT.

This clone was counted once. V is TRBV30 and J is TRBJ2-7; D perhaps matches TRBD1 (5 bases). Germline V lookup: CDR1 GTSNPN, CDR2 SVGIG (reference sequence). The CDR3 loop spans 12 amino acids. V gave up 5 bases and J gave up 0 bases, with 8 bases separating them. This chain's CDR3 is CAWQGSSYEQYF. The CDR3 bases are TGTGCCTGGCAGGGCAGCTCCTACGAGCAGTACTTC.

The chain is built from TRBV27 and TRBJ2-2; 8 bases align to TRBD1. The CDR3 has 15 residues. V was clipped by 3 bases and J by 4 bases; unmatched bases: 4. Germline lookup yields CDR1 MNHEY and CDR2 SMNVEV (reference sequence). As DNA, the CDR3 is TGTGCCAGCAGTTTCTTAGGACAGGGCACCGGGGAGCTGTTTTTT. Amino acid sequence: CASSFLGQGTGELFF.

This chain links TRBV10-3 with TRBJ2-7; 10 positions match TRBD2. Trimming removed 4 bases from V and 5 bases from J; junction bases left unmatched: 11. This CDR3 has 16 residues. Germline V gene data show CDR1 as ENHRY and CDR2 as SYGVKD. The CDR3 loop is CAISVSLAGDADEQYF. The DNA for the CDR3 is TGTGCCATCAGTGTGAGTCTAGCGGGAGATGCAGACGAGCAGTACTTC.

The V and J genes are TRBV9 and TRBJ2-3; D not resolved. V dropped 3 bases and J dropped 0 bases, with 11 bases sitting between them. The CDR3 has 15 amino acids. In germline, CDR1 is SGDLS, CDR2 YYNGEE. CDR3 nucleotides: TGTGCCAGCAGCGGAACTGACACTAGCACAGATACGCAGTATTTT. Translated: CASSGTDTSTDTQYF. Using reference TRBV9 and TRBJ2-3 for the parts outside the CDR3, the full variable domain is DSGVTQTPKHLITATGQRVTLRCSPRSGDLSVYWYQQSLDQGLQFLIQYYNGEERAKGNILERFSAQQFPDLHSELNLSSLELGDSALYFCASSGTDTSTDTQYFGPGTRLTVL.

Only one count was recorded for this clone. V usage is TRBV5-1 and J usage is TRBJ1-1, with a possible D match to TRBD1 (5 bases). This CDR3 is 14 amino acids long. Between the trimmed V and J ends, which lost 1 base and 0 bases, there was a span of 7 bases. Germline CDR1 and CDR2: SGHRS and YFSETQ. CDR3 DNA sequence: TGCGCCAGCAGCTTGAACAGGATGAACACTGAAGCTTTCTTT. Protein product: CASSLNRMNTEAFF. Full variable domain (outside the CDR3, taken from reference TRBV5-1 and TRBJ1-1): KAGVTQTPRYLIKTRGQQVTLSCSPISGHRSVSWYQQTPGQGLQFLFEYFSETQRNKGNFPGRFSGRQFSNSRSEMNVSTLELGDSALYLCASSLNRMNTEAFFGQGTRLTVV.

CDR3 region: CASSPNLRVLAGYTF. The CDR3 nucleotides are TGTGCCAGCAGTCCAAACCTCAGGGTACTCGCCGGCTACACCTTC. The chain carries TRBV27 and TRBJ1-2, with a weak D call TRBD1 (5 bases). Deletions cut 5 bases from V and 8 bases from J, with 21 bases between. Germline CDR1 is MNHEY and CDR2 is SMNVEV (reference sequence). The CDR3 is 15 amino acids.